These T cell receptor beta chains were read from a single sample in a study of T cells after yellow fever vaccination. TCRdb re-derived calls from the 5' RACE reads in MiXCR, one entry per CDR3 protein. The sample yields 500,000 to 650,000 distinct CDR3 sequences, about a sixth seen once. Sequenced material: PBMCs, taken less than 6 days after the first yellow fever vaccination. The source is a man younger than 35 who received the YFV17D yellow fever vaccine. Both conserved end residues are part of each CDR3. D genes are given only for firm matches. A row's size may be missing; if present it is once, few, many or a size class.

D	V	size	J	DNA	CDR3
TRBD1	TRBV20-1	NA	TRBJ1-6	TGCAGTGCTTCCCGGACAGGGTCAGATAATTCACCCCTCCACTTT	CSASRTGSDNSPLHF
NA	TRBV7-7	NA	TRBJ2-2	TGTGCCAGCAGCCGACTAGGAGACGGCACCGGGGAGCTGTTTTTT	CASSRLGDGTGELFF
TRBD1	TRBV2	NA	TRBJ2-7	TGTGCCAGCAGTGAACTCGGCAGGGGGCCCGGGGGCCACTACGAGCAGTACTTC	CASSELGRGPGGHYEQYF
NA	TRBV18	NA	TRBJ1-1	TGTGCCAGCTCACCATCCGAGGGAAAGACTGAAGCTTTCTTT	CASSPSEGKTEAFF
NA	TRBV3-1	NA	TRBJ1-5	TGTGCCAGCAGCCTCCGGGACACTTGGCCCCAGCATTTT	CASSLRDTWPQHF
NA	TRBV5-5	many	TRBJ2-5	TGTGCCAGCAGCTTCGAAGACCAAGAGACCCAGTACTTC	CASSFEDQETQYF
NA	TRBV6-5	NA	TRBJ1-3	TGTGCCAGCAGTTACTCCCCCCGGGTCTCTGGAAACACCATATATTTT	CASSYSPRVSGNTIYF
TRBD1	TRBV5-1	many	TRBJ1-6	TGCGCCAGCAGCTTGGGGGGACAGATAAATTCACCCCTCCACTTT	CASSLGGQINSPLHF
NA	TRBV7-6	NA	TRBJ2-2	TGTGCCAGCAGCCTATGGGAGCAGAACACCGGGGAGCTGTTTTTT	CASSLWEQNTGELFF
NA	TRBV5-4	NA	TRBJ1-1	TGTGCCAGCAGGCTGTCCGGGGCGGGGACTGAAGCTTTCTTT	CASRLSGAGTEAFF
NA	TRBV6-1	NA	TRBJ1-2	TGTGCCAGCAGTGGAAGTTCCTATGGCTACACCTTC	CASSGSSYGYTF
TRBD2	TRBV19	NA	TRBJ2-1	TGTGCCAGTAGAGGTAGTAGCGGGCGGGAGAAGTTCTTC	CASRGSSGREKFF
TRBD1	TRBV7-3	few	TRBJ1-1	TGTGCCAGCAGCACCGGACAGGGAACTGAAGCTTTCTTT	CASSTGQGTEAFF
NA	TRBV2	few	TRBJ1-5	TGTGCCAGCAGTGAATTCGGGATCCAGCATTTT	CASSEFGIQHF
TRBD1	TRBV5-1	NA	TRBJ1-1	TGCGCCAGCAGCTTGGGGAACAGGGGTAGAGGCACTGAAGCTTTCTTT	CASSLGNRGRGTEAFF
NA	TRBV10-3	NA	TRBJ1-2	TGTGCCATCAGTTGGACGACGGTTGGCTACACCTTC	CAISWTTVGYTF
NA	TRBV5-5	many	TRBJ1-5	TGTGCCAGCAGCTTGGCAACAGCCAAACCCCAGCATTTT	CASSLATAKPQHF
NA	TRBV5-1	few	TRBJ2-3	TGCGCCAGCAGCTGGAATGGGGGTACAGATACGCAGTATTTT	CASSWNGGTDTQYF
NA	TRBV14	NA	TRBJ1-6	TGTGCCAGCAGCCAAGCCTGGAATTCACCCCTCCACTTT	CASSQAWNSPLHF
NA	TRBV6-5	few	TRBJ1-6	TGTGCCAGCAGTTACTCGTGGGGACGGGCAAGAGTTTCACCCCTCCACTTT	CASSYSWGRARVSPLHF
NA	TRBV4-1	NA	TRBJ1-6	TGCGCCAGCAGCCAAGATTTACGGAATTCACCCCTCCACTTT	CASSQDLRNSPLHF
NA	TRBV12-3/TRBV12-4	NA	TRBJ2-7	TGTGCCAGCACCTTCACGGGGGGCCTCTCCTACGAGCAGTACTTC	CASTFTGGLSYEQYF
TRBD2	TRBV7-3	NA	TRBJ2-3	TGTGCCAGCAGCTTAATCGGGGGGGGAGATACGCAGTATTTT	CASSLIGGGDTQYF
TRBD1	TRBV2	many	TRBJ2-4	TGTGCCAGCATTGCCGGGACAGGCAAAAACATTCAGTACTTC	CASIAGTGKNIQYF
NA	TRBV5-4	NA	TRBJ1-4	TGTGCCAGCAGCTCCGGGGGCGGGAAGTCCAATGAAAAACTGTTTTTT	CASSSGGGKSNEKLFF
TRBD1	TRBV11-1	NA	TRBJ2-2	TGTGCCAGCAGCTTAGGGACAGGGGTCACCGGGGAGCTGTTTTTT	CASSLGTGVTGELFF
TRBD2	TRBV5-1	few	TRBJ2-2	TGCGCCAGCAGCTTGTCTAGCGGGAGCACCGGGGAGCTGTTTTTT	CASSLSSGSTGELFF
TRBD1	TRBV19	few	TRBJ2-2	TGTGCCAGTAGTTCCGCCGCCCGGGACAGGGACACCGGGGAGCTGTTTTTT	CASSSAARDRDTGELFF
NA	TRBV7-2	NA	TRBJ1-2	TGTGCCAGCAGTCCTCGGGCCTCCATTAACTATGGCTACACCTTC	CASSPRASINYGYTF
NA	TRBV7-2	many	TRBJ2-2	TGTGCCAGCACCCTCAGCCCCCAGAGCGGGGAGCTGTTTTTT	CASTLSPQSGELFF
TRBD1	TRBV18	few	TRBJ2-1	TGTGCCAGCTCACCAGGGGGACAGGGATTCGATGAGCAGTTCTTC	CASSPGGQGFDEQFF
TRBD1	TRBV5-5	many	TRBJ2-7	TGTGCCAGCAGCTTAAATCGACAGGGAGTCGACGAGCAGTACTTC	CASSLNRQGVDEQYF
NA	TRBV18	few	TRBJ2-3	TGTGCCAGCTCACCAAATTCAGGGAGCACAGATACGCAGTATTTT	CASSPNSGSTDTQYF
NA	TRBV5-1	few	TRBJ2-1	TGCGCCAGCAGCGAGCCGGGCGTCTCCTACAATGAGCAGTTCTTC	CASSEPGVSYNEQFF
TRBD1	TRBV6-5	few	TRBJ2-2	TGTGCCAGCAGTTACGGGGGGACAGGGGTCACCGGGGAGCTGTTTTTT	CASSYGGTGVTGELFF
NA	TRBV20-1	few	TRBJ1-1	TGCAGTGCTAGTAAGGGGGAAGGCGCTGAAGCTTTCTTT	CSASKGEGAEAFF
NA	TRBV6-1	many	TRBJ1-5	TGTGCCAGCAGAGGGGGGGGGTCGTGGCAGCCCCAGCATTTT	CASRGGGSWQPQHF
NA	TRBV20-1	many	TRBJ2-3	TGCAGTGCTTCCCCAAGAGGGGATACGCAGTATTTT	CSASPRGDTQYF
NA	TRBV29-1	few	TRBJ2-3	TGCAGCGTTGCGCCAGGAAACACAGATACGCAGTATTTT	CSVAPGNTDTQYF
TRBD2	TRBV9	NA	TRBJ2-5	TGTGCCAGCAGCGTGGGACTAGCTCGCGAGACCCAGTACTTC	CASSVGLARETQYF
NA	TRBV4-3	many	TRBJ1-1	TGCGCCAGCAGCCAAGACAGGAAAGGGCCTGAAGCTTTCTTT	CASSQDRKGPEAFF
NA	TRBV4-1	NA	TRBJ2-6	TGCGCCAGCAGCCAGCAACAGGGAAAGTACGGGGCCAACGTCCTGACTTTC	CASSQQQGKYGANVLTF
TRBD2	TRBV6-2/TRBV6-3	few	TRBJ2-2	TGTGCCAGCAGTTACTCGAGATCTAGCGGGGAGAACACCGGGGAGCTGTTTTTT	CASSYSRSSGENTGELFF
TRBD1	TRBV24-1	few	TRBJ2-2	TGTGCCACGGGAACGTCAGGGGGCGTAAGCACCGGGGAGCTGTTTTTT	CATGTSGGVSTGELFF
NA	TRBV29-1	NA	TRBJ2-7	TGCAGCGTTGCTCTTCGGGGACACGAGCAGTACTTC	CSVALRGHEQYF
TRBD1	TRBV7-2	NA	TRBJ1-2	TGTGCCAGCAGCTTATTCCAGGGGGAGAACTATGGCTACACCTTC	CASSLFQGENYGYTF
NA	TRBV6-6	few	TRBJ2-1	TGTGCCGTCGGGGGCGCGGAGTACAATGAGCAGTTCTTC	CAVGGAEYNEQFF
TRBD2	TRBV9	NA	TRBJ2-1	TGTGCCAGCAGCGAAGCGGGGGACCCCGGCAATGAGCAGTTCTTC	CASSEAGDPGNEQFF